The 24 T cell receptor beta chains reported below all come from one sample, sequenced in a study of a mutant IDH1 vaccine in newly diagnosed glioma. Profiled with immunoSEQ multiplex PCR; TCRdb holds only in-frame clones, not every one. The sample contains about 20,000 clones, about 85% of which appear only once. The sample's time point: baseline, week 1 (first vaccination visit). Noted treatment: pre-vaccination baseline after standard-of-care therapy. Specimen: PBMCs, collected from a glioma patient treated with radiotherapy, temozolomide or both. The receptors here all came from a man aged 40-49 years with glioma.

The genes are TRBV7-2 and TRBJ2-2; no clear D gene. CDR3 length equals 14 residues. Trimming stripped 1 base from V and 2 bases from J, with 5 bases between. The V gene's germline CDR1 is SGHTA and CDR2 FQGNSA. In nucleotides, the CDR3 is TGTGCCAGCAGCTTAGGCCGCAACACCGGGGAGCTGTTTTTT. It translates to CASSLGRNTGELFF.

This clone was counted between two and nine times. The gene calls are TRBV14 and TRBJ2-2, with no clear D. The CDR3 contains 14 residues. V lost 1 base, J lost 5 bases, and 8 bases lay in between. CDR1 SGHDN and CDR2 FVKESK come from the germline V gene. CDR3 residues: CASSQVYGTGELFF. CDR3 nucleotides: TGTGCCAGCAGCCAAGTGTATGGAACCGGGGAGCTGTTTTTT. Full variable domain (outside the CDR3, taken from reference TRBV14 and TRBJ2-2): EAGVTQFPSHSVIEKGQTVTLRCDPISGHDNLYWYRRVMGKEIKFLLHFVKESKQDESGMPNNRFLAERTGGTYSTLKVQPAELEDSGVYFCASSQVYGTGELFFGEGSRLTVL.

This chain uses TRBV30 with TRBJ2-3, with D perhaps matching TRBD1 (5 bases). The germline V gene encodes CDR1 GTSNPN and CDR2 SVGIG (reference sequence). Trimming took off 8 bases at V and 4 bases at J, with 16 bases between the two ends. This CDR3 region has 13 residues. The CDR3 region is CALSAGRADTQYF. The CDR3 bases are TGTGCCCTCTCGGCAGGGCGCGCAGATACGCAGTATTTT.

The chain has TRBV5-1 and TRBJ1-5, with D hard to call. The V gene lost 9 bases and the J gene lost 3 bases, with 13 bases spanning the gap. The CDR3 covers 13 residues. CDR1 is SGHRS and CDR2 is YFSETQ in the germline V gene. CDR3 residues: CATYGRDNQPQHF. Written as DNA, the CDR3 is TGCGCCACCTATGGCCGGGACAATCAGCCCCAGCATTTT.

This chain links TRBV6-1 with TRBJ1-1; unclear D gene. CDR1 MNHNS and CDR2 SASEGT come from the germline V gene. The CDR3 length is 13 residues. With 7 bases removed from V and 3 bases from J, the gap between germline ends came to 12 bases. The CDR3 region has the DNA TGTGCCAGCAAACCCAGGCTTCACACTGAAGCTTTCTTT. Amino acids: CASKPRLHTEAFF.

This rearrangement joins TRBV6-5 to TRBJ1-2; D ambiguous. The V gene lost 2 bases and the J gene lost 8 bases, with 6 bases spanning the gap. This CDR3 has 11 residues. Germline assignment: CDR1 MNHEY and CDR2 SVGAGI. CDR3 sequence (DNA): TGTGCCAGCAGTTACGGGGAGGGCTACACCTTC. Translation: CASSYGEGYTF.

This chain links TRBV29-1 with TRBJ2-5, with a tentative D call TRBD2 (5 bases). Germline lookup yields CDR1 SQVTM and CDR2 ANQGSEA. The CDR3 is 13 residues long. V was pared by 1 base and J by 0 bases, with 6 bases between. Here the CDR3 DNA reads TGCAGCGTTGAAGTGACTAACCAAGAGACCCAGTACTTC. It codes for CSVEVTNQETQYF. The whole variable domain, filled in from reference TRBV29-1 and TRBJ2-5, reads SAVISQKPSRDICQRGTSLTIQCQVDSQVTMMFWYRQQPGQSLTLIATANQGSEATYESGFVIDKFPISRPNLTFSTLTVSNMSPEDSSIYLCSVEVTNQETQYFGPGTRLLVL.

As DNA, the CDR3 is TGTGCCAGCAGCTTAGCGGGGGCAAGTTACTACGAGCAGTACGTC. The encoded protein is CASSLAGASYYEQYV. V and J are TRBV7-8 and TRBJ2-7; possible D gene TRBD1, 6 bases. Trimming cost V 0 bases and J 3 bases, with 12 bases left between them. This CDR3 has 15 residues. Germline CDR1 reads SGHVS; CDR2 reads FQNEAQ.

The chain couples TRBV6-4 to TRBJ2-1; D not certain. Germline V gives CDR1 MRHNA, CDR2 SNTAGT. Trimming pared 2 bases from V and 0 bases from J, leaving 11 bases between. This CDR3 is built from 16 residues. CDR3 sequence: CASSDHSESSYNEQFF. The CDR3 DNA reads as TGTGCCAGCAGTGACCACAGCGAGAGCTCCTACAATGAGCAGTTCTTC.

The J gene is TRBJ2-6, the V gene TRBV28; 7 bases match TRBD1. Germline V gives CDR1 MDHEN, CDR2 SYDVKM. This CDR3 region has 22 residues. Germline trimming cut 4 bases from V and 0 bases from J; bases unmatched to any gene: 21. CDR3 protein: CASSSRDSAAPVPFSGANVLTF. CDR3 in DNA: TGTGCCAGCAGTTCCCGGGACAGCGCGGCCCCAGTACCATTCTCTGGGGCCAACGTCCTGACTTTC.

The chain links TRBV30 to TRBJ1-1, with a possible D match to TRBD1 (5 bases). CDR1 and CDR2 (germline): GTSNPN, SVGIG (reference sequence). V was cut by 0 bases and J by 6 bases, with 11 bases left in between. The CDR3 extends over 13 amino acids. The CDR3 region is CAWSVTGVAEAFF. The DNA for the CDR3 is TGTGCCTGGAGTGTAACGGGGGTAGCTGAAGCTTTCTTT.

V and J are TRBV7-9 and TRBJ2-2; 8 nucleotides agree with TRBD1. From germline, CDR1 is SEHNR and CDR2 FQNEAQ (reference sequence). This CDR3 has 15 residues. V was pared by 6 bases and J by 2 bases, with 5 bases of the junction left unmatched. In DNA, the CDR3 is TGTGCCAGCAGGGGGACAGGTTTAAACACCGGGGAGCTGTTTTTT. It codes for CASRGTGLNTGELFF.

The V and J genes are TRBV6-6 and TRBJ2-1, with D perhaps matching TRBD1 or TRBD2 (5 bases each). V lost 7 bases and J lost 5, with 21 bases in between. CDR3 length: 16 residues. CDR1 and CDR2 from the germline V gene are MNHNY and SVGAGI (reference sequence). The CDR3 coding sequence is TGTGCCAGCACCCCGCCCGGGGCAACGGGTCACAATGAGCAGTTCTTC. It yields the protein CASTPPGATGHNEQFF.

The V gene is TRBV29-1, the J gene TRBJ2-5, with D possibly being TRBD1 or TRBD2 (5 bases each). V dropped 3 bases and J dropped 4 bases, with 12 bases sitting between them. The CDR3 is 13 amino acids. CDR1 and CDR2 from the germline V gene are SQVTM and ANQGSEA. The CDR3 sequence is CSVDPGRGETQYF. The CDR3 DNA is TGCAGCGTTGACCCGGGGCGCGGAGAGACCCAGTACTTC.

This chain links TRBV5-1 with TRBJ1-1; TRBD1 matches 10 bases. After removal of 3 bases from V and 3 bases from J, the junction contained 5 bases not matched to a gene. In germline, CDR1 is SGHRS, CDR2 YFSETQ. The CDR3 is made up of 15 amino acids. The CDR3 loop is CASSSGQGQDTEAFF. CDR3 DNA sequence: TGCGCCAGCAGCTCGGGACAGGGGCAGGACACTGAAGCTTTCTTT. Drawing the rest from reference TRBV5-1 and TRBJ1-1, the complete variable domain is KAGVTQTPRYLIKTRGQQVTLSCSPISGHRSVSWYQQTPGQGLQFLFEYFSETQRNKGNFPGRFSGRQFSNSRSEMNVSTLELGDSALYLCASSSGQGQDTEAFFGQGTRLTVV.

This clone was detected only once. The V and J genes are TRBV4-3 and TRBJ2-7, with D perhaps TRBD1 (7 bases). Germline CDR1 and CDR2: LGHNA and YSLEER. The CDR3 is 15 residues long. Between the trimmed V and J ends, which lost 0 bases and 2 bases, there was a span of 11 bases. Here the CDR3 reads CASSQDRGAAYEQYF. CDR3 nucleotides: TGCGCCAGCAGCCAAGACAGGGGGGCAGCCTACGAGCAGTACTTC.

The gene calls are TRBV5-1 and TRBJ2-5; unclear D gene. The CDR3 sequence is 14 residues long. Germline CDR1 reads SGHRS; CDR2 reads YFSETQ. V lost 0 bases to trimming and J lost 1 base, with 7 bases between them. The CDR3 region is CASSLVVSQETQYF. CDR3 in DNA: TGCGCCAGCAGCTTGGTTGTCAGCCAAGAGACCCAGTACTTC.

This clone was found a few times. The CDR3 is CASSVDQDVGYEQYF. The CDR3 coding sequence is TGTGCCAGCAGCGTGGACCAGGACGTCGGCTACGAGCAGTACTTC. The chain combines TRBV9 with TRBJ2-7, with D unclear. V lost 2 bases to trimming and J lost 3 bases, with 15 bases between them. This CDR3 region has 15 residues. Germline V CDR1 and CDR2: SGDLS, YYNGEE.

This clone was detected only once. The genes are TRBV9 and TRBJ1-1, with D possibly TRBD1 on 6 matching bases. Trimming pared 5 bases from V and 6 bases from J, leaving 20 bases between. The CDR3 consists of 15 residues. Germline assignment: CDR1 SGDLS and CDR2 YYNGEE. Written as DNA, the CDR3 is TGTGCCAGCAGTGAAAGGGCGGGGGCTGGCTCTGAAGCTTTCTTT. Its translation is CASSERAGAGSEAFF. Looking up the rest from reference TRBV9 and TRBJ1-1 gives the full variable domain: DSGVTQTPKHLITATGQRVTLRCSPRSGDLSVYWYQQSLDQGLQFLIQYYNGEERAKGNILERFSAQQFPDLHSELNLSSLELGDSALYFCASSERAGAGSEAFFGQGTRLTVV.

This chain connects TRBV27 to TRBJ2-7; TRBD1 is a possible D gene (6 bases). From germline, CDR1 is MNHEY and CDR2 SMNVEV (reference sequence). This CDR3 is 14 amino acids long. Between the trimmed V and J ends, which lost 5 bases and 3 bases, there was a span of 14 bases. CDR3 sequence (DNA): TGTGCCAGCAGTATACACAGGGAGAACTACGAGCAGTACTTC. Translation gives CASSIHRENYEQYF.

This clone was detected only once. The CDR3, as DNA: TGTGCCAGCAGTTCCTACTCCCTACAGGGGCATTATTTCTTT. Protein: CASSSYSLQGHYFF. This chain connects TRBV6-5 to TRBJ1-1, with TRBD1 matching 7 bases. The junction had 15 bases not matched to a gene; V was cut back by 4 bases and J by 13 bases. Germline-derived CDR1 and CDR2 are MNHEY and SVGAGI. The CDR3 sequence is 14 residues long.

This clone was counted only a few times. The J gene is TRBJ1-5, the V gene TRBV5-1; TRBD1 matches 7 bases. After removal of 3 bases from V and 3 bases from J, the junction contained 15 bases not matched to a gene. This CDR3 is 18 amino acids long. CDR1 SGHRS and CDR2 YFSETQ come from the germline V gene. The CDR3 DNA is TGCGCCAGCAGCTGGGGACCGTCGACAGGGTATGACAATCAGCCCCAGCATTTT. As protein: CASSWGPSTGYDNQPQHF.

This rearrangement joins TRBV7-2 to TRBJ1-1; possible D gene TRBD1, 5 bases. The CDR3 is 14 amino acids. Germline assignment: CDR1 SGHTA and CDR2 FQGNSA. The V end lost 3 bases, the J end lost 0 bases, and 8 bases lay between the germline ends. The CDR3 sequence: CASSLHRMNTEAFF. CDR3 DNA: TGTGCCAGCAGCTTGCACAGGATGAACACTGAAGCTTTCTTT.

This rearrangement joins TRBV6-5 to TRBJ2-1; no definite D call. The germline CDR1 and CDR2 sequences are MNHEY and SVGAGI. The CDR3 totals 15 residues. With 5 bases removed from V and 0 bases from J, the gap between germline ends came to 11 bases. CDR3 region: CASSIMRDSYNEQFF. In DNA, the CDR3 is TGTGCCAGCAGTATAATGCGAGACTCCTACAATGAGCAGTTCTTC.